These 23 T cell receptor beta chains came from one sample sequenced in a study of T-cell reconstitution after alpha-beta-depleted transplantation in children. Molecular barcoding with unique molecular identifiers was used for the TCRbeta library. TCRdb fed the PCR reads into MiXCR, producing one record per CDR3 protein. The table includes 450,000 to 500,000 distinct CDR3 sequences, under 15% detected once. Here the sequenced sample was PBMCs from the stem cell graft donor, taken from the stem cell graft. These receptors originate from a human donor who donated a stem cell graft to a child with combined immunodeficiency.

This clonotype has ten or more counts. V gene TRBV5-1 combines with J gene TRBJ2-5, with D possibly TRBD1 on 6 matching bases. The CDR3 is made up of 16 amino acids. Trimming took off 0 bases at V and 5 bases at J, with 17 bases between the two ends. Germline V lookup: CDR1 SGHRS, CDR2 YFSETQ. CDR3 DNA: TGCGCCAGCAGCTTGGTACCGGACAGCCGACGGGAGACCCAGTACTTC. This codes for CASSLVPDSRRETQYF.

This clonotype was picked up many times. The chain joins TRBV27 to TRBJ2-7, with a possible D match to TRBD2 (7 bases). V gave up 5 bases and J gave up 0 bases, with 17 bases separating them. Germline CDR1 and CDR2: MNHEY and SMNVEV (reference sequence). This CDR3 contains 16 residues. This CDR3 reads CASSRLGGAGSYEQYF. Written as DNA, the CDR3 is TGTGCCAGCAGTCGACTGGGGGGGGCGGGCTCCTACGAGCAGTACTTC.

This chain uses TRBV3-1 with TRBJ2-7; D is unresolved. Trimming stripped 3 bases from V and 3 bases from J, with 15 bases between. CDR1 LGHDT and CDR2 YNNKEL come from the germline V gene (reference sequence). The CDR3 covers 15 residues. The CDR3 spells CASSHSAAAFYEQYF. The CDR3 nucleotides are TGTGCCAGCAGCCACTCAGCCGCCGCCTTCTACGAGCAGTACTTC.

This clonotype was counted between two and nine times. The rearrangement joins TRBV20-1 to TRBJ1-5, with D uncertain. The CDR3 extends over 14 amino acids. Germline-derived CDR1 and CDR2 are DFQATT and SNEGSKA (reference sequence). V shed 5 bases and J shed 0 bases, with 11 bases lying between them. The CDR3 nucleotides read TGCAGTGCTGTGAGTGGGATTAGCAATCAGCCCCAGCATTTT. Amino acid sequence: CSAVSGISNQPQHF.

This clonotype was seen a handful of times. The chain is built from TRBV12-5 and TRBJ1-3; unclear D gene. This CDR3 spans 13 amino acids. Germline V gives CDR1 LGHNT, CDR2 FRNRAP. V lost 0 bases and J 11 bases, leaving 11 bases between the germline ends. The CDR3: CASGLVSMRAIYF. The CDR3 DNA follows: TGTGCTAGTGGTTTGGTATCGATGAGGGCCATATATTTT. The complete variable domain, with remaining parts taken from reference TRBV12-5 and TRBJ1-3, reads DARVTQTPRHKVTEMGQEVTMRCQPILGHNTVFWYRQTMMQGLELLAYFRNRAPLDDSGMPKDRFSAEMPDATLATLKIQPSEPRDSAVYFCASGLVSMRAIYFGEGSWLTVV.

This clonotype turned up a few times. The chain recombines TRBV29-1 with TRBJ1-1; tentative D call: TRBD1 (5 bases). V was shortened by 4 bases and J by 1 base, with 13 bases between the two germline ends. CDR1 is SQVTM and CDR2 is ANQGSEA in the germline V gene. CDR3 size: 14 residues. Written as DNA, the CDR3 is TGCAGCGTTGGGCCCCGGGGGGGGAACACTGAAGCTTTCTTT. Protein product: CSVGPRGGNTEAFF.

This clonotype was detected ten times or more. This chain connects TRBV6-2 or TRBV6-3 to TRBJ2-5; D gene ambiguous. The CDR3 totals 14 residues. The V end lost 7 bases, the J end lost 1 base, and 13 bases lay between the germline ends. CDR1 is MNHEY, CDR2 SVGEGT, per germline. The CDR3 coding sequence is TGTGCCAGCACCGATCTTGTGCTCCAAGAGACCCAGTACTTC. It specifies CASTDLVLQETQYF.

This clonotype was recorded many times. V and J are TRBV6-2 or TRBV6-3 and TRBJ2-5; tentative D call: TRBD1 (5 bases). There are 12 residues in the CDR3. Germline V CDR1 and CDR2: MNHEY, SVGEGT. The V end lost 5 bases, the J end lost 10 bases, and 14 bases lay between the germline ends. CDR3 residues: CASSTRIGHQYF. In nucleotides, the CDR3 is TGTGCCAGCAGTACGAGAATTGGACACCAGTACTTC.

The chain is built from TRBV20-1 and TRBJ1-1; perhaps TRBD1 as D (5 bases). The CDR3 is 14 residues long. CDR1 is DFQATT, CDR2 SNEGSKA, per germline (reference sequence). Trimming pared 2 bases from V and 5 bases from J, leaving 15 bases between. This CDR3 reads CSARPGGRETEAFF. Written as DNA, the CDR3 is TGCAGTGCTAGACCCGGGGGACGAGAAACTGAAGCTTTCTTT.

The V and J genes are TRBV12-3 or TRBV12-4 and TRBJ2-2, with D perhaps TRBD1 (5 bases). Trimming removed 5 bases at V and 5 bases at J, with 12 bases between. The CDR3 covers 14 residues. The CDR3 DNA follows: TGTGCCAGCAGTCCACGACAGAAGACCGGGGAGCTGTTTTTT. Protein: CASSPRQKTGELFF.

The V and J genes are TRBV29-1 and TRBJ2-7; D possibly corresponds to TRBD2 (5 bases). This CDR3 spans 12 amino acids. Germline lookup yields CDR1 SQVTM and CDR2 ANQGSEA. The V end was cut by 3 bases, the J end by 2 bases, with 8 bases between. The CDR3 DNA sequence: TGCAGCGTTGAGGTCGGGACCTACGAGCAGTACTTC. This sequence encodes CSVEVGTYEQYF.

The chain has TRBV7-2 and TRBJ1-1; D unresolved. The germline V gene has CDR1 SGHTA and CDR2 FQGNSA. The CDR3 runs to 13 residues. Trimming shortened V by 3 bases and J by 6 bases, and 11 bases separated the two germline ends. As DNA, the CDR3 is TGTGCCAGCAGCTTGACGGCCCCCCCTGAAGCTTTCTTT. Its translation: CASSLTAPPEAFF. Full variable domain (missing parts from reference TRBV7-2 and TRBJ1-1): GAGVSQSPSNKVTEKGKDVELRCDPISGHTALYWYRQSLGQGLEFLIYFQGNSAPDKSGLPSDRFSAERTGGSVSTLTIQRTQQEDSAVYLCASSLTAPPEAFFGQGTRLTVV.

In this sample, this clonotype turned up many times. CDR3 nucleotides: TGTGCCAGCAGTCGGGGGACTAGCGGGATCGATTACGAGCAGTACTTC. Translation: CASSRGTSGIDYEQYF. The V call is TRBV6-1, the J call TRBJ2-7; TRBD2 matches 13 bases. Germline loops: CDR1 MNHNS, CDR2 SASEGT. Trimming took 5 bases from V and 4 from J; bases not matched to a gene: 8. The CDR3 is 16 residues long.

This clonotype was observed a handful of times. This rearrangement joins TRBV5-6 to TRBJ2-5; D is perhaps TRBD1 (5 bases). The CDR3 extends over 18 amino acids. Trimming removed 4 bases at V and 7 bases at J, with 29 bases between. The germline V gene encodes CDR1 SGHDT and CDR2 YYEEEE. The CDR3 DNA is TGTGCCAGCAGCCTAAACCCCTTTACACAGGCCGGGCCGGGGACCCAGTACTTC. As protein: CASSLNPFTQAGPGTQYF.

A few counts support this clonotype. This likely comes from a read error, as the CDR3 has no conserved phenylalanine or tryptophan at its end. The chain links TRBV20-1 to TRBJ2-1; a possible D gene is TRBD1 (5 bases). This CDR3 contains 11 residues. CDR1 is DFQATT and CDR2 is SNEGSKA in the germline V gene (reference sequence). V shed 6 bases and J shed 6 bases, with 9 bases lying between them. CDR3 bases: TGCAGTGCCACCCAGGGCAATGAGCAGTTCTTG. Translation gives CSATQGNEQFL.

Worth noting for this clonotype: A read error is possible here, since a much larger clone lies one base away. The final CDR3 position lacks the conserved phenylalanine or tryptophan, pointing to a likely read error. The chain recombines TRBV5-1 with TRBJ2-2, with 11 positions matching TRBD1. Germline V CDR1 and CDR2: SGHRS, YFSETQ. V gave up 2 bases and J gave up 4 bases; unmatched junction bases: 1. The CDR3 has 15 residues. In nucleotides, the CDR3 is TGCGCCAGCAGCTTCGGGACAGGGGGCACCGGGGAGCTGTTTTAT. Translation gives CASSFGTGGTGELFY.

This clonotype was counted ten times or more. V is TRBV29-1 and J is TRBJ1-1; no reliable D call. Between the trimmed V and J ends, which lost 2 bases and 2 bases, there was a span of 9 bases. CDR3 length equals 13 residues. Germline loops: CDR1 SQVTM, CDR2 ANQGSEA. The CDR3 sequence is CSVELRANTEAFF. The CDR3 DNA sequence: TGCAGCGTTGAATTGCGGGCCAACACTGAAGCTTTCTTT.

This clonotype was observed a handful of times. This chain links TRBV7-2 with TRBJ2-2; unclear D gene. V lost 4 bases and J lost 2, with 11 bases in between. In germline, CDR1 is SGHTA, CDR2 FQGNSA. The CDR3 sequence is 15 residues long. CDR3 region: CASSSRHGNTGELFF. CDR3 coding DNA: TGTGCCAGCAGCTCCCGACACGGCAACACCGGGGAGCTGTTTTTT.

This clonotype was observed a handful of times. The gene calls are TRBV3-1 and TRBJ2-5; a weak D match, TRBD1 (6 bases). V lost 5 bases to trimming and J lost 0 bases, with 16 bases between them. CDR1 and CDR2 from the germline V gene are LGHDT and YNNKEL (reference sequence). The CDR3 totals 16 residues. The DNA for the CDR3 is TGTGCCAGCAGCTCCTACGTCAGGGGAAACCAAGAGACCCAGTACTTC. It is translated as CASSSYVRGNQETQYF.

This clonotype was seen many times. The V call is TRBV12-3 or TRBV12-4, the J call TRBJ2-6, with D maybe TRBD2 (5 bases). V gave up 6 bases and J gave up 2 bases, with 5 bases separating them. The CDR3 runs 13 residues. As DNA, the CDR3 is TGTGCCAGCAGGAGGGCTGGGGCCAACGTCCTGACTTTC. Translating it yields CASRRAGANVLTF.

There are many counts of this clonotype. The chain carries TRBV10-3 and TRBJ2-1, with D unclear. The CDR3 is 15 amino acids. Germline loops: CDR1 ENHRY, CDR2 SYGVKD. The V end lost 5 bases, the J end lost 0 bases, and 11 bases lay between the germline ends. CDR3 protein: CAISPTDPSYNEQFF. Here the CDR3 DNA reads TGTGCCATCAGTCCTACGGACCCCTCCTACAATGAGCAGTTCTTC.

This clonotype occurred many times. The J gene is TRBJ2-7, the V gene TRBV29-1; possibly TRBD2 for D (6 bases). Germline lookup yields CDR1 SQVTM and CDR2 ANQGSEA. V was trimmed by 3 bases and J by 7 bases, leaving 10 bases between them. The length of the CDR3 is 11 residues. The CDR3 bases are TGCAGCGTTGAGACCCGGGGGGAGCAGTACTTC. Protein sequence: CSVETRGEQYF.

The sample holds many counts of this clonotype. DNA of the CDR3: TGTGCCAGCGGTTCGAGACTTCGGGGAAACACCATATATTTT. Protein: CASGSRLRGNTIYF. V usage is TRBV9 and J usage is TRBJ1-3; no firm D call. Trimming removed 7 bases from V and 4 bases from J, with 15 bases in between. The CDR3 has 14 residues. Germline lookup yields CDR1 SGDLS and CDR2 YYNGEE.